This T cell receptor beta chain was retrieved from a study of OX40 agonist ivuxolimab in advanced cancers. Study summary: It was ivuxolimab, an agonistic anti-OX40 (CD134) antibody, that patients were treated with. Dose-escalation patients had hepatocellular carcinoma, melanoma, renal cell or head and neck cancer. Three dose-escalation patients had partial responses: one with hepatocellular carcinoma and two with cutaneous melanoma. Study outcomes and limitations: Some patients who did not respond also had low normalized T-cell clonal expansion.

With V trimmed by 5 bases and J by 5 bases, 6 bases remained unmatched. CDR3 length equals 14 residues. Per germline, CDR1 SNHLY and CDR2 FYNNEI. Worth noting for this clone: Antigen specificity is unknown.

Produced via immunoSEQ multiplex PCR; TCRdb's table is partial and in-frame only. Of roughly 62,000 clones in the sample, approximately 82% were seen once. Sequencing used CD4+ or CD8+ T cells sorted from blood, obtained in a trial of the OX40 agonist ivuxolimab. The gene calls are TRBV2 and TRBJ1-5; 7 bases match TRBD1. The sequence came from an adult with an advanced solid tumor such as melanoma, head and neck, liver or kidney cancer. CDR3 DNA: TGTGCCAGCAGTTCCGGGACAGTCGATCAGCCCCAGCATTTT. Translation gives CASSSGTVDQPQHF.